This is a list of T cell receptor beta chains from one sample in a study of cytotoxic CD8 clonotypes in ibrutinib-treated CLL. Produced via immunoSEQ multiplex PCR; TCRdb's table is partial and in-frame only. The data show 190,000 or so clones, 72% seen once. The material was PBMCs, obtained after 24 months of ibrutinib treatment. Receptor source: a human donor with chronic lymphocytic leukemia. Both conserved end residues are part of each CDR3.

>TRBJ2-7|TRBV29-1
CSVLTRQGARNEQYF
>TRBJ1-5|TRBV30
CAWAPGAGNQPQHF
>TRBJ1-1|TRBV7-9
CASSPWTENTEAFF
>TRBJ2-7|TRBV7-2
CASSLGGGRPRLSEQYF
>TRBJ2-6|TRBV30
CAWSSSSGANVLTF
>TRBJ2-7|TRBV27
CASSSGTSYEQYF
>TRBJ1-2|TRBV5-1
CASSPGQGLPNYGYTF
>TRBJ1-3|TRBV4-3
CASSQDTRASGNTIYF
>TRBJ1-1|TRBV9
CARQNPGRRVHTEAFF
>TRBJ2-5|TRBV15
CATSRESRRVKQETQYF
>TRBJ1-2|TRBV5-4
CASSPGMGEANYGYTF
>TRBJ1-5|TRBV28
CASISWISNQPQHF
>TRBJ2-3|TRBV18
CASSPPVLAGRGTDTQYF
>TRBJ2-3|TRBV7-9
CASSLVPLATGTDTQYF
>TRBJ1-2|TRBV6-5
CASSYSFSGKNYGYTF
>TRBJ2-2|TRBV7-8
CASIQDRTNTGELFF
>TRBJ1-4|TRBV6-1
CASIRAPNEKLFF
>TRBJ2-7|TRBV6-1
CASRDVTRFDEQYF
>TRBJ2-5|TRBV5-8
CASNLDRAKETQYF
>TRBJ1-1|TRBV15
CATSRDRTSSEAFF
>TRBJ2-2|TRBV7-9
CASNPGTGNTGELFF
>TRBJ1-5|TRBV15
CATSRTLDRGRHQPQHF